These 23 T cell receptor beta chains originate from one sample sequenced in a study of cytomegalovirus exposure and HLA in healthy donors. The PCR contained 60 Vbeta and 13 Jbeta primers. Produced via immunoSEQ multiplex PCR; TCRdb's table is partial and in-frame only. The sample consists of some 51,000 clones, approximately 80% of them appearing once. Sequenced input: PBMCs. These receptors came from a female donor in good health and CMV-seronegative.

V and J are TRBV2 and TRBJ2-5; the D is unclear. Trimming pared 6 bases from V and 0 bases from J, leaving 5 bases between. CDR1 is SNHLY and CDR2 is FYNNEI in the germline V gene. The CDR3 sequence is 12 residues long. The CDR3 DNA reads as TGTGCCAGCAGCCTTAACCAAGAGACCCAGTACTTC. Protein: CASSLNQETQYF. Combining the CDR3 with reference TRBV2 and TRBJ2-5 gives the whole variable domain EPEVTQTPSHQVTQMGQEVILRCVPISNHLYFYWYRQILGQKVEFLVSFYNNEISEKSEIFDDQFSVERPDGSNFTLKIRSTKLEDSAMYFCASSLNQETQYFGPGTRLLVL.

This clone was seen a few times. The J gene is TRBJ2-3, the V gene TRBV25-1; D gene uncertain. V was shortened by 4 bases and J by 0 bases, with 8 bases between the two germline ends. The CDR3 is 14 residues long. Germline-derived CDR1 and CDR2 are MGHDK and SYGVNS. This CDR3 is CASSVAESTDTQYF. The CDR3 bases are TGTGCCAGCAGTGTGGCGGAGAGCACAGATACGCAGTATTTT.

CDR3 nucleotide sequence: TGTGCCAGCAGCCCAAACCTGGCTAGCGGGAACGATGAGACCCAGTACTTC. It is translated as CASSPNLASGNDETQYF. The rearrangement links TRBV7-6 to TRBJ2-5; 9 bases align to TRBD2. CDR3 length: 17 amino acids. Germline lookup yields CDR1 SGHVS and CDR2 FNYEAQ. V dropped 5 bases and J dropped 5; count of bases not matched to a gene: 15.

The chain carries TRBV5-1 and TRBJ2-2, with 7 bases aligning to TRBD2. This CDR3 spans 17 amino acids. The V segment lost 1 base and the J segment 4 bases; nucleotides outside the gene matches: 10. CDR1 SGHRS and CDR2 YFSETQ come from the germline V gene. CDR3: CASSLKVTGGSTGELFF. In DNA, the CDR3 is TGCGCCAGCAGCTTGAAGGTGACGGGAGGTAGCACCGGGGAGCTGTTTTTT.

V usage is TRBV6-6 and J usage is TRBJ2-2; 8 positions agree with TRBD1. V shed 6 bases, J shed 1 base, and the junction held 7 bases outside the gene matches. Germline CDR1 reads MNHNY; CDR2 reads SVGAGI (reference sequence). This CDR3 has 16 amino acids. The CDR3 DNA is TGTGCCAGCAGCTCCGGACAGGGACAGAACACCGGGGAGCTGTTTTTT. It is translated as CASSSGQGQNTGELFF.

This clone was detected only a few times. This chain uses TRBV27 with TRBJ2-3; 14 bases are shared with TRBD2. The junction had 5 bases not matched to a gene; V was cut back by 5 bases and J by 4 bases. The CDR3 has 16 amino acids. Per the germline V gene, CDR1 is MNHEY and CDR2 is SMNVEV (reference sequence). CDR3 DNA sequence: TGTGCCAGCAGTCCCCGACTAGCGGGAGGGTCAGATACGCAGTATTTT. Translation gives CASSPRLAGGSDTQYF.

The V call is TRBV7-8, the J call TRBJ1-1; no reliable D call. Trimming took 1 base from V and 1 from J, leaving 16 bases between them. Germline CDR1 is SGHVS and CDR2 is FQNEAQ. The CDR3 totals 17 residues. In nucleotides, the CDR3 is TGTGCCAGCAGCTTAGTTTCGCGTTCGGGTGGGAACACTGAAGCTTTCTTT. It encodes CASSLVSRSGGNTEAFF.

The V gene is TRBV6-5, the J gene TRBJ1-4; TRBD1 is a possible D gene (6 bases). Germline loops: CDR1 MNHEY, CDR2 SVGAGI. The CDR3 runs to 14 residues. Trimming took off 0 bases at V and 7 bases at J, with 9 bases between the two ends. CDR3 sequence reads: CASSYSYRAEKLFF. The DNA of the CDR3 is TGTGCCAGCAGTTACTCTTACAGGGCTGAAAAACTGTTTTTT.

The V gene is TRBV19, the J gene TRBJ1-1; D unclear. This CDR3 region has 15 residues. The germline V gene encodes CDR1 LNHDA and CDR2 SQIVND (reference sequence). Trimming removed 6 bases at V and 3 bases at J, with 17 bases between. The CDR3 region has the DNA TGTGCCAGTAGACCGGGGTGGTCTCTGGACACTGAAGCTTTCTTT. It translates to CASRPGWSLDTEAFF.

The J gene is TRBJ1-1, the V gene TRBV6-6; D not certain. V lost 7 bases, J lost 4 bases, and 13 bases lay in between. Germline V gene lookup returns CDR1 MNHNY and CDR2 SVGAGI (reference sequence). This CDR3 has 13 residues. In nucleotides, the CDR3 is TGTGCCAGCACCACGGGTGGTGGCACTGAAGCTTTCTTT. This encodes CASTTGGGTEAFF.

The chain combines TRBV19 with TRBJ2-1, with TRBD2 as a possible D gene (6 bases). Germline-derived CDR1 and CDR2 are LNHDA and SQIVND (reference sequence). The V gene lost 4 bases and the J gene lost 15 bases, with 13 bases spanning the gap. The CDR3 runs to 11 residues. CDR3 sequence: CASSRASDLFF. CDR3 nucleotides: TGTGCCAGTAGTAGGGCTAGCGATCTGTTCTTC.

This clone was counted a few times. In nucleotides, the CDR3 is TGTGCCAGCAGGGGGGCGGGAGAAACTAATGAAAAACTGTTTTTT. Its protein is CASRGAGETNEKLFF. The V gene is TRBV25-1, the J gene TRBJ1-4; possible D gene TRBD1, 6 bases. CDR3 size: 15 residues. V was shortened by 6 bases and J by 1 base, with 12 bases between the two germline ends. The germline gives CDR1 MGHDK, CDR2 SYGVNS.

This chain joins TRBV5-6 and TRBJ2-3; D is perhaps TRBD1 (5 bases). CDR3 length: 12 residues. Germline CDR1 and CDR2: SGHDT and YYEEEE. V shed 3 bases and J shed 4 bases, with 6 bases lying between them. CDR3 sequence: CASSSGSDTQYF. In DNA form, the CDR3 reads TGTGCCAGCAGCTCAGGGTCAGATACGCAGTATTTT. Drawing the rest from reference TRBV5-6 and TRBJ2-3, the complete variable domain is DAGVTQSPTHLIKTRGQQVTLRCSPKSGHDTVSWYQQALGQGPQFIFQYYEEEERQRGNFPDRFSGHQFPNYSSELNVNALLLGDSALYLCASSSGSDTQYFGPGTRLTVL.

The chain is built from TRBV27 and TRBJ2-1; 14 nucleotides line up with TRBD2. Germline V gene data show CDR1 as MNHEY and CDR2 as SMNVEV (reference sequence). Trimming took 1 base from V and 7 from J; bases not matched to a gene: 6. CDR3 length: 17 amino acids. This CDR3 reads CASSLLGLAGARNEQFF. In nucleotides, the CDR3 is TGTGCCAGCAGTTTATTGGGACTAGCGGGAGCGAGGAATGAGCAGTTCTTC.

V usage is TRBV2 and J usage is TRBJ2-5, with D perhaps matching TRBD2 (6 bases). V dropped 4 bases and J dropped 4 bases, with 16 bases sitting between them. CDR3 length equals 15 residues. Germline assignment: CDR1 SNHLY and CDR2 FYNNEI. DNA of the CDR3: TGTGCCAGCAGTGCCCTGGGCGGGAACGCAGAGACCCAGTACTTC. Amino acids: CASSALGGNAETQYF.

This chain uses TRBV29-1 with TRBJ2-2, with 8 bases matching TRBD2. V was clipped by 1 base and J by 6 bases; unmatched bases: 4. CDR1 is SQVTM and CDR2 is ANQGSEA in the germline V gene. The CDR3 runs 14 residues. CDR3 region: CSVEVTGGAGELFF. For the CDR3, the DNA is TGCAGCGTTGAAGTAACGGGAGGGGCCGGGGAGCTGTTTTTT.

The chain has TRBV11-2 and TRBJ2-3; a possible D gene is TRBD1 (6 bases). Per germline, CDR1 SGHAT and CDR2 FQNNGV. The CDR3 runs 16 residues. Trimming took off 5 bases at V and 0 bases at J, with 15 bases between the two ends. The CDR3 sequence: CASSNPYRDSTDTQYF. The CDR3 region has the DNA TGTGCCAGCAGCAATCCCTACAGGGACAGCACAGATACGCAGTATTTT.

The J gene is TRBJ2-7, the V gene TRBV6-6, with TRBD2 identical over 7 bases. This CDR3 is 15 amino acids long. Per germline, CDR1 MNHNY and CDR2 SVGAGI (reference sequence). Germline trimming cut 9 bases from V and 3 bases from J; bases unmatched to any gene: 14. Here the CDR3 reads CASSRSAGSNYEQYF. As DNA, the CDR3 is TGTGCCAGTTCCCGATCAGCGGGGAGTAACTACGAGCAGTACTTC.

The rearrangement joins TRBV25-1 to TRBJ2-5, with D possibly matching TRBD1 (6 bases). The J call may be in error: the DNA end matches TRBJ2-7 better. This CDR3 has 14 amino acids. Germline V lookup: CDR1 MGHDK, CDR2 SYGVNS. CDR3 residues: CASSGQERLYEQYF. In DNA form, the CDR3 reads TGTGCCAGCAGTGGACAGGAAAGACTCTACGAGCAGTACTTC.

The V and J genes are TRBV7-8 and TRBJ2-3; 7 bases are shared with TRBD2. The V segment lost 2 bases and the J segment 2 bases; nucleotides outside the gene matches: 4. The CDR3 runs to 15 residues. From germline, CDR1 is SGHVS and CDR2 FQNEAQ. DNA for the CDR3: TGTGCCAGCAGCTTATTGGGAGGGCCCACAGATACGCAGTATTTT. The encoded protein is CASSLLGGPTDTQYF.

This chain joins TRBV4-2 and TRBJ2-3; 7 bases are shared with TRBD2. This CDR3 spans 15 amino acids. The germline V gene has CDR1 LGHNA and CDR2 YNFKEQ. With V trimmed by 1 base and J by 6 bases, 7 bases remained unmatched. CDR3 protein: CASSQGASGVDTQYF. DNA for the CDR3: TGTGCCAGCAGCCAAGGAGCGAGCGGGGTTGATACGCAGTATTTT.

The CDR3 DNA is TGTGCCAGCAGCTTAGCAGGGGGCTCGGAGACCCAGTACTTC. It yields the protein CASSLAGGSETQYF. V gene TRBV7-3 combines with J gene TRBJ2-5; 8 nucleotides agree with TRBD1. The CDR3 has 14 residues. J gave up 5 bases and V 2 bases, and 4 bases lay outside the gene matches. In germline, CDR1 is SGHTA, CDR2 FQGTGA.

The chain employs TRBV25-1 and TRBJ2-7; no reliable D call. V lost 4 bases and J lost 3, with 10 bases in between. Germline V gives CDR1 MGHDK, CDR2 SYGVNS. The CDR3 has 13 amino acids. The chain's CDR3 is CASSGSLYYEQYF. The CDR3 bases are TGTGCCAGCAGTGGATCGCTCTACTACGAGCAGTACTTC.